The entry below gives a single TCR beta chain sequence along with its context. The entry originates in a study of blood T cell repertoires in COVID-19. Across the whole study: Whether acute or convalescent, the COVID-19 samples came from the United States, Italy and Spain. PBMCs, B-cell-depleted T cells, or T cells were the source of the cDNA or gDNA that made up the material.

In the source study's methods: Scientists estimated how many nucleated cells there were by amplifying reference gene primers. Only in-frame clones appear in the TCRdb table, and some are missing; sequencing was by immunoSEQ multiplex PCR. That table is the source of V, J and clone size, and D and trimming were worked out from the DNA. This table has about 170,000 clones, around 82% appearing once. Losses at the gene ends were 0 bases for V and 6 bases for J; bases not matched to a gene: 5. From germline, CDR1 is SGDLS and CDR2 YYNGEE. This CDR3 has 15 residues. The sample comprised peripheral blood. This clonotype originated in a man aged 55-75 years who had recovered from COVID-19. V gene TRBV9 combines with J gene TRBJ2-2; 7 bases are shared with TRBD2. CDR3 in amino acids: CASSVAAGRAGELFF. DNA of the CDR3: TGTGCCAGCAGCGTAGCGGCAGGGAGGGCCGGGGAGCTGTTTTTT.